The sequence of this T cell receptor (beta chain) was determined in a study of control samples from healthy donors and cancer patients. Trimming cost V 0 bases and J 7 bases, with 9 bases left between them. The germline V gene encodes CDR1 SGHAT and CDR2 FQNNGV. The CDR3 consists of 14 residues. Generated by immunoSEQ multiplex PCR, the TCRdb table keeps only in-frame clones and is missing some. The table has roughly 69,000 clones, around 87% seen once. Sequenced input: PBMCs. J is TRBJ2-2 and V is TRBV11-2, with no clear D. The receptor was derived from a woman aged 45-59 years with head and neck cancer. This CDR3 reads CASSLDLSVGELFF. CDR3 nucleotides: TGTGCCAGCAGCTTAGATCTCAGTGTCGGGGAGCTGTTTTTT.